This T cell receptor beta chain was recovered during a study of blood T cell repertoires in COVID-19. Assay: immunoSEQ multiplex PCR; the TCRdb copy retains only in-frame clones and omits some. The table has some 350,000 clones, about 88% seen once; the top ten hold around 2.9%. Germline trimming cut 6 bases from V and 4 bases from J; bases unmatched to any gene: 3. The CDR3 spans 14 residues. Germline V gene lookup returns CDR1 MGHDK and CDR2 SYGVNS. This clone was counted only a few times. The chain employs TRBV25-1 and TRBJ2-1; 10 bases match TRBD1. Sequencing was performed on peripheral blood. The sequence derives from a human donor in a cohort sampled during active COVID-19. The CDR3 loop reads CASSGTGVYNEQFF. The CDR3 DNA reads as TGTGCCAGCAGCGGGACAGGGGTGTACAATGAGCAGTTCTTC.